The clone carrying this T cell receptor beta chain came up many times. Its antigen is unknown. This sample was taken from a study of T cells in Graves' hyperthyroidism and ophthalmopathy. Study outcomes and limitations: Most thyroid clonotypes with frequency above 0.001 were detected in blood.

Trimming left V 4 bases short and J 2 bases short, with 16 bases between. Looked up from germline, CDR1 is SGDLS and CDR2 is YYNGEE. CDR3 length: 15 residues. TCR beta CDR3 regions were amplified from RNA transcripts. Using the HTBI primer set, a first-round RT-PCR was run on the TCR CDR3. TCRdb itself ran the multiplex PCR reads through MiXCR, one entry per CDR3 protein. This sample has approximately 600,000 distinct CDR3 sequences, with roughly 17% found just once. The PBMCs were taken from about 9.7 ml of fresh peripheral blood. The sequence was collected from a woman aged 25 to 39 with Graves' hyperthyroidism. The rearrangement joins TRBV9 to TRBJ2-7; tentative D call: TRBD2 (6 bases). Sequencing was done on a sample of blood. The CDR3 nucleotides are TGTGCCAGCAGCTCAGCCCCAGCGGGTACCTACGAGCAGTACTTC. It specifies CASSSAPAGTYEQYF.